The rows below give T cell receptor beta chains drawn from one sample of a study of persistence of HIV-infected CD4 T cells. The assay was immunoSEQ multiplex PCR, and TCRdb's table has in-frame clones only and misses some. The repertoire has 38,000 or so clones, 85% of them found once; the top ten carry around 5.4%. For these receptors, no antigen is known. Sequenced material: cultured CD4+ T cells from PBMCs, taken from a patient who received antiretroviral therapy. The receptors come from an adult with HIV. The donor label of this sample is uncertain. Both conserved end residues are part of each CDR3. D genes are given only for firm matches. Size is stated for part of the rows, as once, few or many counts, or as a class when the clone is expanded.

v_gene: TRBV5-1
d_gene: NA
j_gene: TRBJ1-1
abundance: once
CDR3nt: TGCGCCAGCAGCCTCTCGGCCGGGGAGAACACTGAAGCTTTCTTT
CDR3aa: CASSLSAGENTEAFF

v_gene: TRBV27
d_gene: TRBD2
j_gene: TRBJ2-1
abundance: once
CDR3nt: TGTGCCAGCAGTTCCGTCACGGGGGGGCGAGGCAATGAGCAGTTCTTC
CDR3aa: CASSSVTGGRGNEQFF

v_gene: TRBV21-1
d_gene: NA
j_gene: TRBJ2-2
abundance: NA
CDR3nt: TGTGCCAGCAGCAATTCCGGACAGGGGGGGACCGGGGAACTGTTTTTT
CDR3aa: CASSNSGQGGTGELFF

v_gene: TRBV4-2
d_gene: TRBD1
j_gene: TRBJ1-2
abundance: NA
CDR3nt: TGTGCCAGCAGCCAGAGGGACAGGGATAACTATGGCTACACCTTC
CDR3aa: CASSQRDRDNYGYTF

v_gene: TRBV6-4
d_gene: TRBD2
j_gene: TRBJ2-3
abundance: NA
CDR3nt: TGTGCCAGCAGTGACGGGGCGGGGGTCAGCACAGATACGCAGTATTTT
CDR3aa: CASSDGAGVSTDTQYF

v_gene: TRBV2
d_gene: TRBD2
j_gene: TRBJ2-3
abundance: NA
CDR3nt: TGTGCCACCGGACTAGCGGGGAGGGCAGATACGCAGTATTTT
CDR3aa: CATGLAGRADTQYF

v_gene: TRBV10-3
d_gene: NA
j_gene: TRBJ2-4
abundance: NA
CDR3nt: TGTGCCATCTCAGGAGCCAAAAACATTCAGTACTTC
CDR3aa: CAISGAKNIQYF

v_gene: TRBV7-2
d_gene: NA
j_gene: TRBJ2-7
abundance: NA
CDR3nt: TGTGCCAGCATCCGGGGGACCCCCTCCGGCGAGCAGTACTTC
CDR3aa: CASIRGTPSGEQYF

v_gene: TRBV25-1
d_gene: TRBD1
j_gene: TRBJ2-7
abundance: NA
CDR3nt: TGTGCCAGCAGTGATACAGGGCGGGACAGGGGCCACTACGAGCAGTACTTC
CDR3aa: CASSDTGRDRGHYEQYF

v_gene: TRBV5-1
d_gene: TRBD1
j_gene: TRBJ2-1
abundance: once
CDR3nt: TGCGCCAGCAGCTTGGCAGGGGGTGGCTTGGGTGAGCAGTTCTTC
CDR3aa: CASSLAGGGLGEQFF

v_gene: TRBV7-9
d_gene: TRBD2
j_gene: TRBJ2-5
abundance: NA
CDR3nt: TGTGCCAGCAGCTTTTTTCAGGGAGGGGAGACCCAGTACTTC
CDR3aa: CASSFFQGGETQYF

v_gene: TRBV5-1
d_gene: NA
j_gene: TRBJ2-3
abundance: once
CDR3nt: TGCGCCAGCGGAGACAGGTATATCACAGATACGCAGTATTTT
CDR3aa: CASGDRYITDTQYF

v_gene: TRBV7-2
d_gene: NA
j_gene: TRBJ1-1
abundance: NA
CDR3nt: TGTGCCAGCAGCTTAAACGGGGGCGGGAACACTGAAGCTTTCTTT
CDR3aa: CASSLNGGGNTEAFF

v_gene: TRBV6-1
d_gene: NA
j_gene: TRBJ2-7
abundance: NA
CDR3nt: TGTGCCAGCAGAGAAGACAGGCGCGAGCAGTACTTC
CDR3aa: CASREDRREQYF

v_gene: TRBV2
d_gene: NA
j_gene: TRBJ2-3
abundance: NA
CDR3nt: TGTGCCAGCAGTGAAGCGCGGAGCCGGGGAGATACGCAGTATTTT
CDR3aa: CASSEARSRGDTQYF